The 2 T cell receptor beta chains below were found in one sample sequenced in a study of T-cell reconstitution after alpha-beta-depleted transplantation in children. Unique molecular identifiers were used to barcode this TCRbeta library. From the PCR reads, TCRdb called clonotypes with MiXCR, one entry per CDR3 protein. The sample shows over 100,000 distinct CDR3 sequences, 7.5% to 9.5% of them seen only once. The specimen comprised PBMCs, sampled before TCRalphabeta/CD19-depleted stem cell transplant. Receptor source: a boy aged 2 to 10 with acute lymphoblastic leukemia, due to receive a stem cell transplant.

This clonotype was seen at least ten times. The chain combines TRBV4-1 with TRBJ2-7; D is possibly TRBD2 (5 bases). The length of the CDR3 is 16 residues. Germline V gene lookup returns CDR1 MGHRA and CDR2 YSYEKL. Deletions cut 0 bases from V and 2 bases from J, with 14 bases between. The CDR3 sequence: CASSQEARTATYEQYF. The DNA of the CDR3 is TGCGCCAGCAGCCAAGAAGCGAGGACTGCGACCTACGAGCAGTACTTC.

This clonotype was recorded many times. This chain connects TRBV3-1 to TRBJ1-1, with D perhaps matching TRBD1 (6 bases). The CDR3 totals 15 residues. Germline lookup yields CDR1 LGHDT and CDR2 YNNKEL (reference sequence). V was trimmed by 4 bases and J by 1 base, leaving 13 bases between them. The CDR3 region has the DNA TGTGCCAGCAGCCCCTTACAGGGAAGGAACACTGAAGCTTTCTTT. Protein: CASSPLQGRNTEAFF.